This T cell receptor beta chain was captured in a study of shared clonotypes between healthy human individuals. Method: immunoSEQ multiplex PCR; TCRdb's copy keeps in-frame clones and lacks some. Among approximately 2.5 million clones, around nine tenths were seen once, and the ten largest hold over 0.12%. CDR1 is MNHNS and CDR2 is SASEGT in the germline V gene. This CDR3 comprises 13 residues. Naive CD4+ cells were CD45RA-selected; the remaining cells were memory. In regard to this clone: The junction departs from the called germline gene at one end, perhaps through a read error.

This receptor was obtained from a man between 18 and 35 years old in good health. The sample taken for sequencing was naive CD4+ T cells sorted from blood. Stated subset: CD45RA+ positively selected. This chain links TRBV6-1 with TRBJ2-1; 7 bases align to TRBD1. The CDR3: CASSEALLLGGIF. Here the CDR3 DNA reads TGTGCCAGCAGTGAAGCGCTTCTGCTAGGGGGCATCTTC.